This passage covers 2 T cell receptor beta chains from one sample sequenced in a study of blood T cell repertoires in COVID-19 (dated by TCRdb to the early 2020s). The library came from the immunoSEQ multiplex PCR assay. The immuneACCESS repertoire file appears here via TCRdb, limited to in-frame rearrangements. These files lack a portion of the clones; in checked studies, under half of the deficit traces to unresolved V genes, and the cause of the others is not known. This sample gives roughly 100,000 clones in total; 81% of them show up just once. Clones ranked in the top ten supply 30% to 45% of the sample. The source material was peripheral blood. These receptors came from a man older than 75 with acute or convalescent COVID-19.

The CDR3 is CASSPRTDLAKNIQYF. The CDR3 DNA follows: TGTGCCAGCTCACCTAGGACAGACCTAGCCAAAAACATTCAGTACTTC. The genes are TRBV18 and TRBJ2-4, with a weak D call TRBD1 (6 bases). The germline V and J ends were trimmed by 3 bases and 0 bases, with 12 bases remaining between them. The CDR3 consists of 16 residues. Germline CDR1 reads KGHSH; CDR2 reads LQKENI.

This sequence joins TRBV9 and TRBJ2-3, with TRBD1 as a possible D gene (6 bases). Trimming cost V 3 bases and J 0 bases, with 14 bases left between them. Germline loops: CDR1 SGDLS, CDR2 YYNGEE. This CDR3 spans 16 amino acids. This CDR3 reads CASSALGAVSTDTQYF. The CDR3 region has the DNA TGTGCCAGCAGCGCCCTGGGGGCGGTTAGCACAGATACGCAGTATTTT.